A selection of T cell receptor beta chains follows, all from one sample in a study of beta chain features in type 1 diabetes. Produced via immunoSEQ multiplex PCR; TCRdb's table is partial and in-frame only. The repertoire consists of tens of thousands of clones, with approximately 59% occurring once and the leading ten covering 2% to 2.5%. The sample consisted of Tregs from blood. The source is a young woman in good health. Both conserved end residues are part of each CDR3. The D gene is left open where the match is weak. Size tells how often a clone was seen (once, few, many) or the class of an expanded clone, and some rows leave it out.

>TRBJ2-6|few|TRBV7-2|NA
CASSFAGANVLTF
TGTGCCAGCAGCTTTGCGGGGGCCAACGTCCTGACTTTC
>TRBJ2-3|NA|TRBV2|TRBD2
CASRVSGTLDTQYF
TGTGCCAGCAGGGTTAGCGGGACACTAGATACGCAGTATTTT
>TRBJ2-5|few|TRBV4-2|NA
CASSRSGETQYF
TGTGCCAGCAGCCGATCGGGGGAGACCCAGTACTTC
>TRBJ2-1|NA|TRBV27|NA
CASNSRLANEQFF
TGTGCCAGCAATTCGAGACTTGCCAATGAGCAGTTCTTC
>TRBJ2-7|NA|TRBV18|NA
CASSPPSGLEQYF
TGTGCCAGCTCACCACCTTCTGGGCTCGAGCAGTACTTC
>TRBJ1-5|NA|TRBV7-9|NA
CASSPEGSGARSKQHF
TGTGCCAGCAGCCCGGAGGGTAGCGGAGCCCGCAGTAAGCAGCATTTT
>TRBJ2-2|NA|TRBV5-1|NA
CASSFGVLGTGELFF
TGCGCCAGCAGCTTCGGAGTGTTAGGCACCGGGGAGCTGTTTTTT
>TRBJ1-2|once|TRBV29-1|NA
CSVSDSLSGYTF
TGCAGCGTATCCGACAGCCTAAGTGGCTACACCTTC
>TRBJ2-5|NA|TRBV7-2|TRBD1
CASSLGAGTAQETQYF
TGTGCCAGCAGCTTAGGGGCAGGGACAGCCCAAGAGACCCAGTACTTC
>TRBJ1-2|NA|TRBV7-2|TRBD1
CASSLASPGQDYGYTF
TGTGCCAGCAGCTTAGCGAGCCCGGGACAGGACTATGGCTACACCTTC
>TRBJ1-5|NA|TRBV1|NA
CTLRGKPVSKDQPQHF
TGCACCCTTAGGGGCAAGCCGGTCAGCAAAGATCAGCCCCAGCATTTT
>TRBJ2-2|once|TRBV5-6|TRBD1
CASSPDRVGTGELFF
TGTGCCAGCAGCCCGGACAGGGTTGGGACCGGGGAGCTGTTTTTT
>TRBJ2-7|few|TRBV4-1|TRBD2
CASSQRPLAGGRYEQYF
TGCGCCAGCAGCCAACGGCCGCTAGCGGGAGGGAGGTACGAGCAGTACTTC
>TRBJ2-3|NA|TRBV7-2|TRBD1
CASSKDRGSTDTQYF
TGTGCCAGCAGCAAGGACAGGGGGAGCACAGATACGCAGTATTTT
>TRBJ1-5|NA|TRBV6-1|TRBD1
CASSFDRVGQPQHF
TGTGCCAGCAGTTTCGACAGGGTAGGACAGCCCCAGCATTTT
>TRBJ2-7|once|TRBV4-2|NA
CASSQGQGFEQYF
TGTGCCAGCAGCCAAGGCCAGGGGTTCGAGCAGTACTTC
>TRBJ2-5|NA|TRBV2|TRBD2
CASRASGVETQYF
TGTGCCAGCAGGGCTAGCGGGGTAGAGACCCAGTACTTC
>TRBJ2-2|NA|TRBV2|NA
CASSTDSSDRGELFF
TGTGCCAGCAGCACGGACAGTTCGGATAGGGGGGAGCTGTTTTTT
>TRBJ1-2|once|TRBV27|NA
CASSYGGASPFGYTF
TGTGCCAGCAGTTATGGCGGAGCGAGCCCTTTTGGCTACACCTTC
>TRBJ1-6|NA|TRBV7-2|NA
CASSPPGDALGALHF
TGTGCCAGCAGCCCCCCGGGGGACGCCTTGGGGGCCCTCCACTTT
>TRBJ2-7|few|TRBV7-9|TRBD2
CASSQGLAYEQYF
TGTGCCAGCAGCCAAGGACTAGCCTACGAGCAGTACTTC
>TRBJ2-6|NA|TRBV6-1|NA
CASSENTAGANVLTF
TGTGCCAGCAGTGAAAATACGGCTGGGGCCAACGTCCTGACTTTC
>TRBJ1-6|few|TRBV7-9|TRBD1
CASSLGTGSYNSPLHF
TGTGCCAGCAGCTTAGGGACAGGCTCCTATAATTCACCCCTCCACTTT
>TRBJ1-1|NA|TRBV6-1|TRBD1
CASSGQGVVTEAFF
TGTGCCAGCAGCGGACAGGGGGTTGTCACTGAAGCTTTCTTT
>TRBJ1-1|NA|TRBV5-1|TRBD1
CASGQGLGTEAFF
TGCGCCAGCGGACAGGGTTTGGGCACTGAAGCTTTCTTT
>TRBJ2-2|few|TRBV7-9|NA
CASSPITGELFF
TGTGCCAGCAGCCCAATCACCGGGGAGCTGTTTTTT
>TRBJ2-3|NA|TRBV4-3|TRBD1
CASSLGQGSTDTQYF
TGCGCCAGCAGCCTCGGACAGGGGTCCACAGATACGCAGTATTTT
>TRBJ2-5|NA|TRBV20-1|NA
CSANGQETQYF
TGCAGTGCTAACGGGCAAGAGACCCAGTACTTC
>TRBJ2-1|few|TRBV29-1|TRBD2
CSVITSGIYNEQFF
TGCAGCGTCATAACTAGCGGGATTTACAATGAGCAGTTCTTC
>TRBJ1-2|few|TRBV7-9|TRBD1
CASSPFRTGMSGYTF
TGTGCCAGCAGCCCCTTTCGGACAGGGATGAGTGGCTACACCTTC
>TRBJ2-3|NA|TRBV18|NA
CASSIAGRMDTQYF
TGTGCCAGCTCAATCGCGGGACGGATGGATACGCAGTATTTT
>TRBJ2-5|NA|TRBV2|NA
CASGTGPKETQYF
TGTGCCAGCGGCACTGGGCCCAAAGAGACCCAGTACTTC
>TRBJ1-6|few|TRBV5-1|TRBD1
CASSPRDRDGNSPLHF
TGCGCCAGCAGCCCTCGGGACAGGGACGGTAATTCACCCCTCCACTTT
>TRBJ2-3|NA|TRBV5-1|NA
CASSPGSSGSTDTQYF
TGCGCCAGCAGCCCGGGGAGTTCCGGGAGCACAGATACGCAGTATTTT
>TRBJ2-6|few|TRBV7-2|NA
CASSLTGSGANVLTF
TGTGCCAGCAGCTTAACTGGCTCTGGGGCCAACGTCCTGACTTTC
>TRBJ2-2|NA|TRBV5-1|NA
CASSLLRGKYTGELFF
TGCGCCAGCAGCTTGTTGAGGGGGAAATACACCGGGGAGCTGTTTTTT
>TRBJ2-3|NA|TRBV10-3|NA
CATQGSSTDTQYF
TGTGCCACTCAGGGCTCTAGCACAGATACGCAGTATTTT
>TRBJ1-2|NA|TRBV5-1|NA
CASSLDVAGHGYTF
TGCGCCAGCAGCTTGGATGTGGCAGGGCATGGCTACACCTTC
>TRBJ2-5|NA|TRBV29-1|NA
CSVDIMETQYF
TGCAGCGTAGACATTATGGAGACCCAGTACTTC